The rows below give T cell receptor beta chains drawn from one sample of a study of post-analysis software for immune sequencing data. One entry per CDR3 protein results from TCRdb running MiXCR on the PCR reads. The sample includes about 380,000 distinct CDR3 sequences, less than 40% of them seen just once. The sequencing sample was made of blood. The receptors come from a girl aged 10 to 17 with multiple sclerosis. Each CDR3 is given with its conserved first and last residue. D genes are given only for firm matches. Only some rows state a clone size, as once, few, many or a class for expanded clones.

v_gene	len	abundance	d_gene	j_gene	CDR3nt	CDR3aa
TRBV12-3/TRBV12-4	13	few	.	TRBJ1-2	TGTGCCAGCAGCACCGGGACGAACTATGGCTACACCTTC	CASSTGTNYGYTF
TRBV5-6	18	few	.	TRBJ2-3	TGTGCCAGCAGCTTGCCCACCTGGCGGGGAGGTAGCACAGATACGCAGTATTTT	CASSLPTWRGGSTDTQYF
TRBV29-1	13	.	.	TRBJ1-1	TGCAGCGTGGTCTGGACGGGGAACACTGAAGCTTTCTTT	CSVVWTGNTEAFF
TRBV5-5	17	.	TRBD2	TRBJ2-1	TGTGCCAGCAGCTCGGGCTGGCTAGCGGGGGGGAAGAATGAGCAGTTTTTC	CASSSGWLAGGKNEQFF
TRBV24-1	20	once	TRBD1	TRBJ2-7	TGTGCCACCAGTGATTCCGAAGAGCTCCCGGGACAGGGGATTCGCTACGAGCAGTACTTC	CATSDSEELPGQGIRYEQYF
TRBV7-9	16	few	TRBD2	TRBJ2-1	TGTGCCAGCAGCGCACTAGCGGGGAGCTCCTACAATGAGCAGTTCTTC	CASSALAGSSYNEQFF
TRBV7-8	18	.	.	TRBJ2-7	TGTGCCAGCAGCTTAAATAGTTTGGGTCGAGACAGGGAGGACGAGCAGTACTTC	CASSLNSLGRDREDEQYF
TRBV29-1	11	few	.	TRBJ2-5	TGCAGCGTTGCAGGAGGGGAGACCCAGTACTTC	CSVAGGETQYF
TRBV29-1	11	.	TRBD1	TRBJ1-1	TGCAGCGCCCCCGGGACAGCCGAAGCTTTCTTT	CSAPGTAEAFF
TRBV7-9	16	.	.	TRBJ2-3	TGTGCCAGCAGCTTAGCAATTCGGGGGAGCACAGATACGCAGTATTTT	CASSLAIRGSTDTQYF
TRBV7-3	13	few	.	TRBJ1-2	TGTGCCAGCAGCCCCACGGACAGCGGAAGCTACACCTTC	CASSPTDSGSYTF
TRBV2	13	few	.	TRBJ2-5	TGTGCCAGCCGGGACTTGGCCACTCAGACCCAGTACTTC	CASRDLATQTQYF
TRBV7-2	14	few	TRBD1	TRBJ2-1	TGTGCCAGCAGCTCTCGGACAGGGAGGAATGAGCAGTTCTTC	CASSSRTGRNEQFF
TRBV7-2	15	few	.	TRBJ2-7	TGTGCCAGCAGCGCTGGCGGGGGCGCGTCCCACGAGCAGTACTTC	CASSAGGGASHEQYF
TRBV7-9	15	.	.	TRBJ2-5	TGTGCCAGCAGCCCCTCAGGGTATGCCCAAGAGACCCAGTACTTC	CASSPSGYAQETQYF
TRBV5-5	16	.	.	TRBJ2-3	TGTGCCAGCAGCCGGGGTTACGGGGGTAGCACAGATACGCAGTATTTT	CASSRGYGGSTDTQYF
TRBV30	14	.	TRBD1	TRBJ2-6	TGTGCCCTTCAGGGGGCCTCTGGGGCCAACGTCCTGACTTTC	CALQGASGANVLTF
TRBV5-1	15	.	TRBD1	TRBJ1-4	TGCGCCAGCAGCCGGGACAGGGCCTACGATGAAAAACTGTTTTTT	CASSRDRAYDEKLFF
TRBV11-2	20	few	TRBD2	TRBJ2-5	TGTGCCAGCAGCCGTCCCGGGGGGGGCCTGAGGGGAGTATTTCAAGAGACCCAGTACTTC	CASSRPGGGLRGVFQETQYF
TRBV19	15	few	TRBD1	TRBJ1-2	TGTGCCAGTAGTACTGCTCTCGACAGGGGGCGCGGCTACACCTTC	CASSTALDRGRGYTF
TRBV12-3/TRBV12-4	15	.	TRBD1	TRBJ1-1	TGTGCCAGCAGTTTAGCTTGGCAGGGGGCCACTGAAGCTTTCTTT	CASSLAWQGATEAFF
TRBV25-1	15	.	.	TRBJ1-6	TGTGCCAGCAGTGAAGAGAGCTCCTATAATTCACCCCTCCACTTT	CASSEESSYNSPLHF
TRBV6-2/TRBV6-3	12	few	TRBD1	TRBJ2-3	TGTGCCAGCAGCTGGGACAGCCATACGCAGTATTTT	CASSWDSHTQYF
TRBV29-1	16	many	.	TRBJ2-5	TGCAGCGTTGAAGATGCCTTTGGGGTCACGCAAGAGACCCAGTACTTC	CSVEDAFGVTQETQYF
TRBV11-2	14	few	.	TRBJ2-5	TGTGCCAGCAGCTTAGGAGGGTCTCGAGAGACCCAGTACTTC	CASSLGGSRETQYF
TRBV2	17	few	TRBD1	TRBJ1-4	TGTGCCAGCACCTCCCGGGGACAGGGAGGTGTTTATGAAAAACTGTTTTTT	CASTSRGQGGVYEKLFF
TRBV9	15	many	.	TRBJ2-3	TGTGCCAGCAGCTCCACTGGCGGGGACACAGATACGCAGTATTTT	CASSSTGGDTDTQYF
TRBV10-3	12	.	.	TRBJ2-7	TGTGCCATCAGCCCTACGGATTACGAGCAGTACTTC	CAISPTDYEQYF
TRBV5-1	14	.	.	TRBJ1-4	TGCGCCAGCAGCTTGGCTGATAGTAATGAAAAACTGTTTTTT	CASSLADSNEKLFF
TRBV6-1	13	many	.	TRBJ2-7	TGTGCCAGCAGTTTCGGGCCTACCTACGAGCAGTACTTC	CASSFGPTYEQYF
TRBV6-5	14	few	.	TRBJ1-2	TGTGCCAGCAGTTCCGACCGGGCTAACTATGGCTACACCTTC	CASSSDRANYGYTF
TRBV18	15	.	TRBD1	TRBJ2-7	TGTGCCAGCTCACGTGGACAGGGGGCCGCTTACGAGCAGTACTTC	CASSRGQGAAYEQYF
TRBV28	15	.	TRBD2	TRBJ2-5	TGTGCCAGCAGTTTCGTGGGAGGGTCTGAAGAGACCCAGTACTTC	CASSFVGGSEETQYF
TRBV6-5	15	few	.	TRBJ1-2	TGTGCCAGCAGTAAGATACAGACAGTAGGAAAAGGCTACACCTTC	CASSKIQTVGKGYTF
TRBV4-3	19	few	.	TRBJ2-6	TGCGCCAGCAGCCAAGCGGTGGTAGGGTGGAGCTCTGGGGCCAACGTCCTGACTTTC	CASSQAVVGWSSGANVLTF
TRBV4-2	16	few	.	TRBJ1-4	TGTGCCAGCAGCCCCTTGGGAGGGCCAACTAATGAAAAACTGTTTTTT	CASSPLGGPTNEKLFF